Listed here are 28 T cell receptor beta chains from one sample, sequenced in a study of cytomegalovirus exposure and HLA in healthy donors. In the PCR, 60 Vbeta and 13 Jbeta primers were used. Generated by immunoSEQ multiplex PCR, the TCRdb table keeps only in-frame clones and is missing some. The sample carries about 120,000 clones, about 8.6% recorded once. Sequencing was performed on PBMCs. Source of these receptors: a woman in her thirties or forties in good health and CMV-seropositive.

The table lists this clone with a few counts. The chain combines TRBV30 with TRBJ2-4; 12 positions match TRBD2. This CDR3 has 18 residues. Germline CDR1 is GTSNPN and CDR2 is SVGIG (reference sequence). The trim removed 2 bases at V and 0 bases at J, leaving 8 bases unmatched. In nucleotides, the CDR3 is TGTGCCTGGAGTTTAGGCCTAGCGGGGGGGAGAGCCAAAAACATTCAGTACTTC. The encoded protein is CAWSLGLAGGRAKNIQYF.

This clone was counted between two and nine times. V gene TRBV5-4 combines with J gene TRBJ1-6, with D unclear. Between the trimmed V and J ends, which lost 4 bases and 3 bases, there was a span of 11 bases. The length of the CDR3 is 15 residues. The germline V gene encodes CDR1 SGHNT and CDR2 YYREEE (reference sequence). CDR3 in amino acids: CASSPTRDYNSPLHF. Written as DNA, the CDR3 is TGTGCCAGCAGCCCGACGCGGGACTATAATTCACCCCTCCACTTT.

The rearrangement uses TRBV21-1 and TRBJ2-1; the listed D gene, TRBD2, was not tested against the DNA. TRBV21-1 is a known pseudogene. The CDR3 has 15 amino acids. This chain's CDR3 is CASSKEPGGPNEQFF. In DNA, the CDR3 is TGTGCCAGCAGCAAAGAACCGGGGGGGCCTAATGAGCAGTTCTTC.

CDR3: CASGIGTSGQETQYF. In DNA, the CDR3 is TGTGCTAGTGGTATCGGGACTAGCGGCCAAGAGACCCAGTACTTC. V gene TRBV12-5 combines with J gene TRBJ2-5, with 11 nucleotides matching TRBD2. V trimming: 5 bases; J trimming: 1 base; junction bases outside the gene matches: 3. The CDR3 covers 15 residues. CDR1 and CDR2 (germline): LGHNT, FRNRAP.

The V call is TRBV5-6, the J call TRBJ2-4; a weak D match, TRBD1 (5 bases). In germline, CDR1 is SGHDT, CDR2 YYEEEE. The CDR3 runs to 14 residues. Trimming cost V 3 bases and J 9 bases, with 16 bases left between them. CDR3: CASSSLGSQGIQYF. The CDR3 DNA follows: TGTGCCAGCAGCTCGCTGGGTTCCCAGGGCATTCAGTACTTC.

This clone was observed a few times. This chain joins TRBV4-1 and TRBJ1-1; D is undetermined. CDR3 length: 16 residues. Looked up from germline, CDR1 is MGHRA and CDR2 is YSYEKL. The germline V and J ends were trimmed by 4 bases and 1 base, with 16 bases remaining between them. The CDR3 is CASSPSGLRGNTEAFF. CDR3 sequence (DNA): TGCGCCAGCAGCCCATCGGGGTTGAGAGGGAACACTGAAGCTTTCTTT.

The CDR3 bases are TGCGCCAGCAGCCTAAGCGGTGGCGAGCAGTACTTC. This codes for CASSLSGGEQYF. The gene calls are TRBV5-1 and TRBJ2-7; maybe TRBD2 (5 bases). Germline values: CDR1 SGHRS, CDR2 YFSETQ. V shed 4 bases and J shed 6 bases, with 11 bases lying between them. CDR3 length: 12 residues.

The CDR3 spells CASPNVAYRGAYEQYF. As DNA, the CDR3 is TGTGCCAGCCCGAACGTGGCCTACAGGGGGGCGTACGAGCAGTACTTC. V is TRBV7-7 and J is TRBJ2-5; 8 bases align to TRBD1. The last part of the DNA fits TRBJ2-7 better; the J call may be wrong. The CDR3 has 16 amino acids. Germline assignment: CDR1 SSHAT and CDR2 FNYEAQ (reference sequence).

In its sample, this clone was seen a few times. V and J are TRBV5-1 and TRBJ2-5; D gene ambiguous. Germline V gene data show CDR1 as SGHRS and CDR2 as YFSETQ. The CDR3 covers 13 residues. Trimming took off 5 bases at V and 2 bases at J, with 10 bases between the two ends. The CDR3 bases are TGCGCCAGCAGTTTTACTGCACAAGAGACCCAGTACTTC. It specifies CASSFTAQETQYF.

This clone has a handful of counts. J is TRBJ2-5 and V is TRBV11-2; 8 nucleotides match TRBD2. The trim removed 3 bases at V and 1 base at J, leaving 7 bases unmatched. Germline values: CDR1 SGHAT, CDR2 FQNNGV. The CDR3 is 16 amino acids. The DNA of the CDR3 is TGTGCCAGCAGCTTTAACGGGGGGGGATCCCAAGAGACCCAGTACTTC. Translation gives CASSFNGGGSQETQYF.

The chain employs TRBV5-1 and TRBJ1-1; unclear D gene. V gave up 5 bases and J gave up 3 bases, with 11 bases separating them. The germline CDR1 and CDR2 sequences are SGHRS and YFSETQ. The CDR3 sequence is 13 residues long. CDR3: CASRSTSDTEAFF. DNA for the CDR3: TGCGCCAGCAGGTCGACCAGCGACACTGAAGCTTTCTTT.

The sample holds a few counts of this clone. V gene TRBV5-1 combines with J gene TRBJ2-7, with D maybe TRBD1 (6 bases). This CDR3 comprises 15 residues. The V end lost 0 bases, the J end lost 2 bases, and 12 bases lay between the germline ends. Per germline, CDR1 SGHRS and CDR2 YFSETQ. DNA of the CDR3: TGCGCCAGCAGCTTGGACGGACAGAGGGCCTACGAGCAGTACTTC. Translated: CASSLDGQRAYEQYF.

This clone appeared a few times. The genes are TRBV2 and TRBJ1-1; D is possibly TRBD1 (6 bases). Trimming stripped 2 bases from V and 3 bases from J, with 13 bases between. The CDR3 totals 15 residues. CDR1 is SNHLY, CDR2 FYNNEI, per germline. Here the CDR3 DNA reads TGTGCCAGCAGTGAAATGAGGGGGGGGGACACTGAAGCTTTCTTT. It translates to CASSEMRGGDTEAFF.

The chain links TRBV4-1 to TRBJ2-2; 8 bases align to TRBD1. CDR1 is MGHRA and CDR2 is YSYEKL in the germline V gene. Trimming cost V 5 bases and J 0 bases; bases outside gene matches: 5. There are 16 residues in the CDR3. The CDR3 DNA reads as TGCGCCAGCAGCGCCCGGACAGGGTCGAACACCGGGGAGCTGTTTTTT. Translated: CASSARTGSNTGELFF.

The genes are TRBV6-4 and TRBJ1-5; D is undetermined. Germline loops: CDR1 MRHNA, CDR2 SNTAGT. The CDR3 contains 13 residues. The V end was cut by 7 bases, the J end by 4 bases, with 11 bases between. The CDR3 bases are TGTGCCAGCACCGTCGGTTGGAATCAGCCCCAGCATTTT. Protein sequence: CASTVGWNQPQHF.

This clone was seen only a few times. This sequence joins TRBV6-1 and TRBJ1-5; D is ambiguous. Deletions cut 0 bases from V and 7 bases from J, with 7 bases between. The CDR3 totals 13 residues. CDR1 is MNHNS and CDR2 is SASEGT in the germline V gene. The CDR3 region is CASSEALHQPQHF. The CDR3 DNA reads TGTGCCAGCAGTGAAGCTTTACACCAGCCCCAGCATTTT.

The table lists this clone with a few counts. The chain employs TRBV28 and TRBJ1-4; TRBD1 is a possible D gene (5 bases). The V gene's germline CDR1 is MDHEN and CDR2 SYDVKM. V lost 6 bases to trimming and J lost 11 bases, with 10 bases between them. The CDR3 extends over 11 amino acids. The CDR3, as DNA: TGTGCCAGCAGAACAGGTCGGAAACTGTTTTTT. Translation gives CASRTGRKLFF.

The chain employs TRBV6-5 and TRBJ1-2, with a weak D call TRBD1 (6 bases). The CDR3 contains 15 residues. Germline CDR1 and CDR2: MNHEY and SVGAGI. V was cut by 0 bases and J by 5 bases, with 13 bases left in between. In DNA form, the CDR3 reads TGTGCCAGCAGTTACTCCTCAAACAGGGTATATGGCTACACCTTC. This gives the protein CASSYSSNRVYGYTF.

The gene calls are TRBV27 and TRBJ1-3; D not resolved. This CDR3 comprises 15 residues. V lost 6 bases and J lost 2, with 14 bases in between. CDR1 and CDR2 (germline): MNHEY, SMNVEV (reference sequence). The CDR3 protein is CASSPAQRTGNTIYF. CDR3 in DNA: TGTGCCAGCAGCCCAGCTCAGCGTACTGGAAACACCATATATTTT.

The chain recombines TRBV11-3 with TRBJ1-1, with D unresolved. Trimming pared 1 base from V and 3 bases from J, leaving 6 bases between. Germline CDR1 SGHNT, CDR2 YENEEA. The CDR3 runs 13 residues. CDR3 bases: TGTGCCAGCAGCTTAGCCGGGGACACTGAAGCTTTCTTT. As protein: CASSLAGDTEAFF. Filled out from reference TRBV11-3 and TRBJ1-1, the complete variable domain reads EAGVVQSPRYKIIEKKQPVAFWCNPISGHNTLYWYLQNLGQGPELLIRYENEEAVDDSQLPKDRFSAERLKGVDSTLKIQPAELGDSAVYLCASSLAGDTEAFFGQGTRLTVV.

This clone was seen at least ten times. The chain couples TRBV16 to TRBJ1-2; D uncertain. V dropped 4 bases and J dropped 6 bases, with 15 bases sitting between them. Germline V gives CDR1 KGHSY, CDR2 FQNENV. The CDR3 length is 14 residues. The CDR3 spells CASSLTPGSHGYTF. The CDR3 DNA follows: TGTGCCAGCAGCCTAACCCCGGGTAGCCATGGCTACACCTTC.

This clone has more than one count but fewer than ten. V usage is TRBV7-8 and J usage is TRBJ1-1; weak D call: TRBD1 (6 bases). In germline, CDR1 is SGHVS, CDR2 FQNEAQ. The CDR3 runs to 14 residues. The germline V and J ends were trimmed by 3 bases and 1 base, with 9 bases remaining between them. In DNA form, the CDR3 reads TGTGCCAGCAGCTTGGACAGTGCGAACACTGAAGCTTTCTTT. It codes for CASSLDSANTEAFF.

This clone was seen a few times. The genes are TRBV19 and TRBJ2-5, with D perhaps matching TRBD1 (6 bases). There are 15 residues in the CDR3. Between the trimmed V and J ends, which lost 9 bases and 2 bases, there was a span of 19 bases. Germline lookup yields CDR1 LNHDA and CDR2 SQIVND (reference sequence). DNA of the CDR3: TGTGCCAGCGCAAACTCAGGGGTAGGACAAGAGACCCAGTACTTC. It yields the protein CASANSGVGQETQYF.

Of note for this clone: The sample contains more than one DNA sequence encoding this CDR3. This chain uses TRBV6-1 with TRBJ1-1; TRBD1 might be the D (5 bases). The length of the CDR3 is 12 residues. Germline CDR1 and CDR2: MNHNS and SASEGT. Trimming took 5 bases from V and 6 from J, leaving 10 bases between them. The CDR3 loop is CASSLGQPEAFF. Written as DNA, the CDR3 is TGTGCCAGCAGTCTTGGACAACCTGAAGCTTTCTTT.

The sample holds a few counts of this clone. The CDR3 loop reads CASSQGRGVNQPQHF. The CDR3 DNA reads as TGCGCCAGCAGCCAAGGCAGGGGCGTTAATCAGCCCCAGCATTTT. The chain has TRBV4-1 and TRBJ1-5; tentative D call: TRBD1 (6 bases). Between the trimmed V and J ends, which lost 1 base and 4 bases, there was a span of 11 bases. CDR3 length: 15 residues. Germline assignment: CDR1 MGHRA and CDR2 YSYEKL.

V gene TRBV11-2 combines with J gene TRBJ2-7, with 7 positions matching TRBD1. V was clipped by 4 bases and J by 0 bases; unmatched bases: 6. The CDR3 runs to 15 residues. From germline, CDR1 is SGHAT and CDR2 FQNNGV. CDR3 residues: CASSSRQGFSYEQYF. As DNA, the CDR3 is TGTGCCAGCAGCTCACGACAGGGTTTCTCCTACGAGCAGTACTTC.

This sequence joins TRBV6-1 and TRBJ2-1; 10 bases fit TRBD2. The CDR3 is 16 residues long. Germline trimming cut 2 bases from V and 6 bases from J; bases unmatched to any gene: 7. The V gene's germline CDR1 is MNHNS and CDR2 SASEGT. In DNA, the CDR3 is TGTGCCAGCAGTGAAAAGGGGGTAGCGGGGGGCAATGAGCAGTTCTTC. Amino acids: CASSEKGVAGGNEQFF.

This clone showed up just a few times. The gene calls are TRBV27 and TRBJ1-6; 8 nucleotides agree with TRBD1. This CDR3 has 17 amino acids. CDR1 is MNHEY and CDR2 is SMNVEV in the germline V gene (reference sequence). V shed 4 bases, J shed 0 bases, and the junction held 5 bases outside the gene matches. CDR3 in amino acids: CASSSGTGNSYNSPLHF. In nucleotides, the CDR3 is TGTGCCAGCAGTTCCGGGACAGGCAACTCCTATAATTCACCCCTCCACTTT.